Sequencing of this TCR beta chain was carried out in a study of early T cells in non-severe SARS-CoV-2 infection. Study-level information: The study sequenced bulk RNA from unsorted whole blood, with chains unpaired.

CDR1 is SNHLY and CDR2 is FYNNEI in the germline V gene. CDR3 length equals 13 residues. Between the trimmed V and J ends, which lost 9 bases and 7 bases, there was a span of 15 bases. This clonotype was seen many times. TCRdb called the 5' RACE reads again in MiXCR, with one record for every CDR3 protein. The sample holds about 67,000 distinct CDR3 sequences, roughly 10% seen once. This TCR was sampled from an adult who was a healthcare worker with PCR-confirmed SARS-CoV-2 infection or an uninfected control (not recorded which). The chain links TRBV2 to TRBJ2-2, with D maybe TRBD2 (5 bases). Sequenced input: whole blood. CDR3 loop: CASHLLRGGELFF. In DNA, the CDR3 is TGTGCCAGTCACCTTCTCCGGGGCGGGGAGCTGTTTTTT.